This TCR beta chain was identified in a study of blood T cells in healthy people across ages. For this clonotype: What it binds is unknown.

Notes on the study in general: Long-lived donors carried more naive CD4+ cells and greater diversity than aged donors.

This CDR3 region has 13 residues. Germline V lookup: CDR1 LGHDT, CDR2 YNNKEL (reference sequence). The germline V and J ends were trimmed by 3 bases and 5 bases, with 7 bases remaining between them. Then a second PCR, running about 6 to 12 cycles, was carried out with a sample-barcoded 5' primer and a J-beta primer mix. Via MiXCR, TCRdb re-called the 5' RACE reads, giving one row per CDR3 protein. The sample carries 800,000 or so distinct CDR3 sequences, about 46% recorded once. V usage is TRBV3-1 and J usage is TRBJ1-4, with D hard to call. The specimen sequenced was blood. This sequence originates from a man at least 80 years old in good health. DNA for the CDR3: TGTGCCAGCAGCCAGTCAATCAATGAAAAACTGTTTTTT. This translates into CASSQSINEKLFF.